One TCR beta chain is described in this entry. Antigen: not known. The length of the CDR3 is 15 residues. V was shortened by 3 bases and J by 3 bases, with 11 bases between the two germline ends. The germline V gene encodes CDR1 MNHEY and CDR2 SVGAGI. This entry belongs to a study of T cell repertoires in cytomegalovirus infection. Whole-study context: An indication of both CMV infection and matching HLA type came from public TCR beta signatures.

Study results and caveats: In two of eight donors, the top clonotype was HLA-C-restricted CMV-specific.

Using its own MiXCR run on the reads, TCRdb lists one record per CDR3 protein. The sample shows about 530,000 distinct CDR3 sequences, more than 25% of them seen only once. This TCR came from a human donor in good health (CMV status not recorded). Some clones in this sample may be carry-over from other donors' samples. The sample was PBMCs. This sequence joins TRBV6-5 and TRBJ2-2; no clear D. CDR3 DNA sequence: TGTGCCAGCAGTTATACAGCAGTCTACACCGGGGAGCTGTTTTTT. It codes for CASSYTAVYTGELFF.